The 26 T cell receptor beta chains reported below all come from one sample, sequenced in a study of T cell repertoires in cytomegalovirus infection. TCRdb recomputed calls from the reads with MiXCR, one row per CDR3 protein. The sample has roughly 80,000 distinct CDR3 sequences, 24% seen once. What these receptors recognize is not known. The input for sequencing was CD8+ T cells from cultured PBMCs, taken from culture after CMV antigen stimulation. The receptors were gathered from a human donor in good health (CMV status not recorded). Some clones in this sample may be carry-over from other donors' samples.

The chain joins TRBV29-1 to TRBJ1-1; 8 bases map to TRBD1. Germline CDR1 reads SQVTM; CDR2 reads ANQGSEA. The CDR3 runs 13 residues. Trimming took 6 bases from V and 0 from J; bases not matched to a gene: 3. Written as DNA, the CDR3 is TGCAGCGTCCAGGGGGCTGTGAACACTGAAGCTTTCTTT. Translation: CSVQGAVNTEAFF.

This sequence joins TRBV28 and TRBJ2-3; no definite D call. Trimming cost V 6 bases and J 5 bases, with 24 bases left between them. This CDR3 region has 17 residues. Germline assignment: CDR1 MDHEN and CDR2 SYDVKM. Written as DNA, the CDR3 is TGTGCCAGCAGCCCCCTCCCCCAGCAAGAACTCAGAGATACGCAGTATTTT. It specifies CASSPLPQQELRDTQYF.

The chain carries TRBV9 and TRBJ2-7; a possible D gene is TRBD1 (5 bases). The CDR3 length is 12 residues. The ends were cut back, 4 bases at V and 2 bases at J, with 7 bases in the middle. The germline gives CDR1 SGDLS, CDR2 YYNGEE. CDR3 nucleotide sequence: TGTGCCAGCAGCTCAGGGACCTACGAGCAGTACTTC. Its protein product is CASSSGTYEQYF.

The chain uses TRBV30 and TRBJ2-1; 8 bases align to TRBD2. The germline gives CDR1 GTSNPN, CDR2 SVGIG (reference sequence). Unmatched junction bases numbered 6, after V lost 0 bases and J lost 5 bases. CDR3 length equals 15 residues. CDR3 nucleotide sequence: TGTGCCTGGAGTGTACTACTAGCGGTTAACAATGAGCAGTTCTTC. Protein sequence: CAWSVLLAVNNEQFF.

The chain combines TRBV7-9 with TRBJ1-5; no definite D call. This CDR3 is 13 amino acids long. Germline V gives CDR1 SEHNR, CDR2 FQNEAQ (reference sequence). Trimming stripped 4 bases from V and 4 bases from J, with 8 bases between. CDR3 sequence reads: CASSWAVNQPQHF. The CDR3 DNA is TGTGCCAGCAGCTGGGCCGTTAATCAGCCCCAGCATTTT.

The CDR3 nucleotides read TGTGCCAGCTCAAATGACATGAACACTGAAGCTTTCTTT. Protein product: CASSNDMNTEAFF. This chain connects TRBV18 to TRBJ1-1; no firm D call. Germline V CDR1 and CDR2: KGHSH, LQKENI. Trimming removed 5 bases at V and 0 bases at J, with 7 bases between. The CDR3 contains 13 residues.

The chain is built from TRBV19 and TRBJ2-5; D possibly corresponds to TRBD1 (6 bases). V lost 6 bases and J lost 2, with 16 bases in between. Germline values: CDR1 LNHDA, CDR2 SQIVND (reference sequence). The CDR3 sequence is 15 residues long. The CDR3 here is CASSPTGPLQETQYF. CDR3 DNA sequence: TGTGCCAGTAGCCCGACAGGACCGCTTCAAGAGACCCAGTACTTC.

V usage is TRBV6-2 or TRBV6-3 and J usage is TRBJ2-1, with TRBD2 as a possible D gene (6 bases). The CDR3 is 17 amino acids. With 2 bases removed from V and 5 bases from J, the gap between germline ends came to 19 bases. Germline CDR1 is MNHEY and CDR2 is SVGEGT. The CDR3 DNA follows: TGTGCCAGCAGTTACATCGGGGGTCGGTATAGGGACAATGAGCAGTTCTTC. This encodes CASSYIGGRYRDNEQFF.

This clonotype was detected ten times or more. The CDR3, as DNA: TGTGCCAGCAGCCTCTCGACGGGCCTTAATGAAAAACTGTTTTTT. Translating gives CASSLSTGLNEKLFF. The chain has TRBV7-2 and TRBJ1-4; D is unresolved. The CDR3 loop spans 15 amino acids. Trimming shortened V by 5 bases and J by 4 bases, and 14 bases separated the two germline ends. CDR1 is SGHTA, CDR2 FQGNSA, per germline.

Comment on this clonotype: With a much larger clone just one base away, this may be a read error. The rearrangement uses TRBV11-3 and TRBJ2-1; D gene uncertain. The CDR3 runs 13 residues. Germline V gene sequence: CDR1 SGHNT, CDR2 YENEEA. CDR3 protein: CDSSSSPGAQQFF. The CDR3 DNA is TGTGACAGCAGCTCCTCGCCCGGAGCCCAACAGTTCTTC. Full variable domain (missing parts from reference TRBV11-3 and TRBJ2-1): EAGVVQSPRYKIIEKKQPVAFWCNPISGHNTLYWYLQNLGQGPELLIRYENEEAVDDSQLPKDRFSAERLKGVDSTLKIQPAELGDSAVYLCDSSSSPGAQQFFGPGTRLTVL.

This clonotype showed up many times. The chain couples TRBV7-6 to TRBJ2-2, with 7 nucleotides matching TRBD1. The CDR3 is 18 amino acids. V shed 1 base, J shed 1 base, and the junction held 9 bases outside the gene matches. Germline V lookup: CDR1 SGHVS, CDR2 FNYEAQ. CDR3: CASSLVPKGARNTGELFF. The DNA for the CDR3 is TGTGCCAGCAGCTTAGTTCCGAAGGGGGCCCGGAACACCGGGGAGCTGTTTTTT.

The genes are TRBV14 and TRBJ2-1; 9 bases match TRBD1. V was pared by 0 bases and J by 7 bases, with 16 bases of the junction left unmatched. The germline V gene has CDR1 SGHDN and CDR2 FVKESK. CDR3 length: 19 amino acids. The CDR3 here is CASSQDRDRVIAGENEQFF. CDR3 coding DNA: TGTGCCAGCAGCCAAGACCGGGACAGGGTTATAGCGGGTGAAAATGAGCAGTTCTTC.

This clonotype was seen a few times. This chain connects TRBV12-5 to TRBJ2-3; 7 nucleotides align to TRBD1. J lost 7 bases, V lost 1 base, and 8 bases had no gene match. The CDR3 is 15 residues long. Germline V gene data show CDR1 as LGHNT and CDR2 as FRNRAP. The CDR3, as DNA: TGTGCTAGTGGTTTGGAAGGGGGCGTACCGTATACGCAGTATTTT. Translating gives CASGLEGGVPYTQYF.

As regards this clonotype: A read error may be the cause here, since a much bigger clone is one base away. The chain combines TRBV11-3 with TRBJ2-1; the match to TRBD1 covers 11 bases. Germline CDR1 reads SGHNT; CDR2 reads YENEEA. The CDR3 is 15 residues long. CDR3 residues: CVSSFRDRGDNEQFF. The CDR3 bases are TGTGTCAGCAGCTTCCGGGACAGGGGGGACAATGAGCAGTTCTTC.

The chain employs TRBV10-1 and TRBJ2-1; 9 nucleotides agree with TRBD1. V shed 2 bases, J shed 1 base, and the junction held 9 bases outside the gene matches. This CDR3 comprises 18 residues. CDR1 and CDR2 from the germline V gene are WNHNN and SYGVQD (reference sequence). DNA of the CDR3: TGCGCCAGCAGTGAGGGGACAGGGAGATACTTTTCCTACAATGAGCAGTTCTTC. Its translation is CASSEGTGRYFSYNEQFF.

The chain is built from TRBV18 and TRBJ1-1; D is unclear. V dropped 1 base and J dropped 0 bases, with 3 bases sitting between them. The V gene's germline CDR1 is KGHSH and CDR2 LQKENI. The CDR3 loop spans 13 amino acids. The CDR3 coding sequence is TGTGCCAGCTCACCACGTCTGAACACTGAAGCTTTCTTT. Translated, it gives CASSPRLNTEAFF.

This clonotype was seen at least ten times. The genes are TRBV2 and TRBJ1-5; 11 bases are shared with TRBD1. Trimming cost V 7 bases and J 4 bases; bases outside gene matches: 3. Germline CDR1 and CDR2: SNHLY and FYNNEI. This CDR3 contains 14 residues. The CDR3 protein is CASTGTGGNQPQHF. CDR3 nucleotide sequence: TGTGCCAGCACCGGGACAGGGGGAAATCAGCCCCAGCATTTT. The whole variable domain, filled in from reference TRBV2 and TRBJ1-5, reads EPEVTQTPSHQVTQMGQEVILRCVPISNHLYFYWYRQILGQKVEFLVSFYNNEISEKSEIFDDQFSVERPDGSNFTLKIRSTKLEDSAMYFCASTGTGGNQPQHFGDGTRLSIL.

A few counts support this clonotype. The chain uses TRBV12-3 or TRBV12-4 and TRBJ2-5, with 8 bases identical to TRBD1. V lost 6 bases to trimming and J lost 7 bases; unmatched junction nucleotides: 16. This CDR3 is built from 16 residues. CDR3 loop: CASRTTRQGTWGTQYF. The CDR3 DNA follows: TGTGCCAGCAGAACTACAAGACAGGGGACTTGGGGGACCCAGTACTTC.

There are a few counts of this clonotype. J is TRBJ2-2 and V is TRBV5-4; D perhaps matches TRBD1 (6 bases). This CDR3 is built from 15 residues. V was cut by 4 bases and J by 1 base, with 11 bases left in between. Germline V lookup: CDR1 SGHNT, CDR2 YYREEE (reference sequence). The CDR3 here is CASSLPGENTGELFF. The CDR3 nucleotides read TGTGCCAGCAGCCTGCCAGGGGAGAACACCGGGGAGCTGTTTTTT.

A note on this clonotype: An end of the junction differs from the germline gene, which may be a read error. CDR3 loop: CANSPPGQEEKLFF. Here the CDR3 DNA reads TGTGCCAACAGTCCTCCGGGACAGGAAGAAAAACTGTTTTTT. This rearrangement joins TRBV28 to TRBJ1-4; 8 nucleotides line up with TRBD1. CDR1 is MDHEN and CDR2 is SYDVKM in the germline V gene. The CDR3 runs to 14 residues.

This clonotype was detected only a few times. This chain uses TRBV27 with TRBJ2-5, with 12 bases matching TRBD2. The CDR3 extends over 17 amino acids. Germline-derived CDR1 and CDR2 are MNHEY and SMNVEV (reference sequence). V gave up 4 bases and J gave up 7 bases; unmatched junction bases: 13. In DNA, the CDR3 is TGTGCCAGCAGTTCCTTGCTAGCGGGAGGGTCCTGGGGGACCCAGTACTTC. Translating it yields CASSSLLAGGSWGTQYF.

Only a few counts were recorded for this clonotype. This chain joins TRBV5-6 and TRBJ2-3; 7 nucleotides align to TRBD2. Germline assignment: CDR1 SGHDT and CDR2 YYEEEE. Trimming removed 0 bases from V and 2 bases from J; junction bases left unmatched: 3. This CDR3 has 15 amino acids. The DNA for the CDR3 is TGTGCCAGCAGCTTGGCCGGGGGGACCACAGATACGCAGTATTTT. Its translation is CASSLAGGTTDTQYF.

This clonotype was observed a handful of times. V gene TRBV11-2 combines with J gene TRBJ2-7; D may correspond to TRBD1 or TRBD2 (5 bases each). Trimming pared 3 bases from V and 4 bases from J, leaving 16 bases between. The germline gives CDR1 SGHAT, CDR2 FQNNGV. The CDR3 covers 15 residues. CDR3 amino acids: CASSFPGTAEYEQYF. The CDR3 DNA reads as TGTGCCAGCAGCTTTCCCGGGACGGCGGAATACGAGCAGTACTTC.

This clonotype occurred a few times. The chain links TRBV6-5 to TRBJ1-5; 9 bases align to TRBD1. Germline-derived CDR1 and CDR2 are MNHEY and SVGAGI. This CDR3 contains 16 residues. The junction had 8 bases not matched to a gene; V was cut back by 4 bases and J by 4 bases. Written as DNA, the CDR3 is TGTGCCAGCAGTTCTCCACGACAGGGGGAAAATCAGCCCCAGCATTTT. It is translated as CASSSPRQGENQPQHF.

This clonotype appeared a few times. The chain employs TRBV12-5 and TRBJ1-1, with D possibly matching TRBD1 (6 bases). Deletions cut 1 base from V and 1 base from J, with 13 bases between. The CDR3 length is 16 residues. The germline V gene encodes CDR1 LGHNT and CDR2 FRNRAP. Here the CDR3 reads CASGLGQTGANTEAFF. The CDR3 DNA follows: TGTGCTAGTGGTTTGGGGCAGACGGGGGCGAACACTGAAGCTTTCTTT.

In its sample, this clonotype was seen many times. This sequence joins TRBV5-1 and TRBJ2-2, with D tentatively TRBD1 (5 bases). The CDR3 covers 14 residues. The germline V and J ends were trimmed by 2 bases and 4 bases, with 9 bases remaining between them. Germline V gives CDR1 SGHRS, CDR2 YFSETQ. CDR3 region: CASSFDRGTGELFF. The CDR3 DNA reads TGCGCCAGCAGCTTTGACAGAGGCACCGGGGAGCTGTTTTTT.